What follows describes a single T cell receptor beta chain. The data originate from a study of blood T cell repertoires in COVID-19. Study in general: Whether acute or convalescent, the COVID-19 samples came from the United States, Italy and Spain.

CDR1 and CDR2 (germline): LNHDA, SQIVND (reference sequence). Deletions cut 3 bases from V and 1 base from J, with 18 bases between. The CDR3 has 17 amino acids. In the source study's methods: How many nucleated cells were present was estimated from reference gene primer amplification. Sequencing used immunoSEQ multiplex PCR; TCRdb keeps in-frame clones, though not all of them. V and J calls and clone size are given by that table; D and trimming were obtained from the DNA. Of 200,000 or so clones in the sample, just over 85% are singletons; the top ten hold about 4.8%. The sequence was collected from a middle-aged man with acute or convalescent COVID-19. This rearrangement joins TRBV19 to TRBJ1-1, with D maybe TRBD1 (5 bases). The sample consisted of peripheral blood. CDR3 amino acids: CASSISSWGGTNTEAFF. In DNA, the CDR3 is TGTGCCAGTAGTATTTCGAGTTGGGGCGGTACGAACACTGAAGCTTTCTTT.